One and the same sample provided the 20 T cell receptor beta chains below, sequenced in a study of early T cells in non-severe SARS-CoV-2 infection. A single record per CDR3 protein comes from TCRdb applying MiXCR to the 5' RACE reads. The sample comprises approximately 120,000 distinct CDR3 sequences, approximately 15% of which are singletons, and less than 25% rests with the top ten. Material: whole blood. These receptors were obtained from an adult who was a healthcare worker with PCR-confirmed SARS-CoV-2 infection or an uninfected control (not recorded which).

V usage is TRBV14 and J usage is TRBJ2-1; weak D call: TRBD2 (5 bases). The length of the CDR3 is 14 residues. Per germline, CDR1 SGHDN and CDR2 FVKESK. V was cut by 4 bases and J by 0 bases, with 7 bases left in between. CDR3 amino acids: CASSRGNSYNEQFF. CDR3 nucleotides: TGTGCCAGCAGCCGAGGGAACTCCTACAATGAGCAGTTCTTC.

This clonotype was seen many times. The chain recombines TRBV7-2 with TRBJ2-7; D tentatively reads TRBD1 or TRBD2 (7 bases each). Trimming removed 7 bases at V and 2 bases at J, with 18 bases between. The CDR3 extends over 15 amino acids. Looked up from germline, CDR1 is SGHTA and CDR2 is FQGNSA. The CDR3 sequence is CASTLGGDRTYEQYF. CDR3 bases: TGTGCCAGCACCCTGGGAGGGGACAGAACCTACGAGCAGTACTTC. The full variable domain, in which reference TRBV7-2 and TRBJ2-7 provide the parts outside the CDR3, is GAGVSQSPSNKVTEKGKDVELRCDPISGHTALYWYRQSLGQGLEFLIYFQGNSAPDKSGLPSDRFSAERTGGSVSTLTIQRTQQEDSAVYLCASTLGGDRTYEQYFGPGTRLTVT.

This clonotype was seen at least ten times. The gene calls are TRBV12-3 or TRBV12-4 and TRBJ2-7; 8 nucleotides match TRBD2. The CDR3 totals 13 residues. The ends lost 8 bases at V and 0 bases at J; junction bases unmatched: 3. For the CDR3, the DNA is TGTGCCAGCCGGGGGGGGAGCTCCTACGAGCAGTACTTC. Translated: CASRGGSSYEQYF.

About this clonotype itself: Since a much larger clone is just one base distant, this may be a read error. The gene calls are TRBV7-6 and TRBJ2-3; D perhaps matches TRBD2 (6 bases). Germline V gives CDR1 SGHVS, CDR2 FNYEAQ. CDR3 size: 15 residues. The CDR3 bases are TGTGCCAACAGCCCTATCTGGCGGGACACAGATACGCAGTATTTT. Amino acid sequence: CANSPIWRDTDTQYF.

The chain employs TRBV29-1 and TRBJ1-2; no clear D. Germline values: CDR1 SQVTM, CDR2 ANQGSEA. The CDR3 contains 12 residues. Between the trimmed V and J ends, which lost 3 bases and 2 bases, there was a span of 7 bases. CDR3 bases: TGCAGCGTTGAGGACGCGAACTATGGCTACACCTTC. Its protein is CSVEDANYGYTF.

This rearrangement joins TRBV27 to TRBJ2-7; 7 nucleotides line up with TRBD1. This CDR3 has 14 residues. In germline, CDR1 is MNHEY, CDR2 SMNVEV (reference sequence). V lost 6 bases and J lost 1; bases outside the gene matches: 6. The CDR3 region is CASRTGLGSYEQYF. The CDR3 region has the DNA TGTGCCAGCAGGACAGGGCTGGGGTCCTACGAGCAGTACTTC.

The chain recombines TRBV7-6 with TRBJ2-1; 10 bases map to TRBD2. Germline V gives CDR1 SGHVS, CDR2 FNYEAQ. J gave up 4 bases and V 5 bases, and 5 bases lay outside the gene matches. The length of the CDR3 is 15 residues. The CDR3 sequence is CASSASGGSYNEQFF. The CDR3 DNA sequence: TGTGCCAGCAGCGCTAGCGGGGGTTCATACAATGAGCAGTTCTTC.

The sample holds many counts of this clonotype. The chain recombines TRBV4-2 with TRBJ2-1; no definite D call. CDR3 size: 15 residues. Germline values: CDR1 LGHNA, CDR2 YNFKEQ. Trimming removed 0 bases at V and 1 base at J, with 7 bases between. This CDR3 reads CASSQDSSSYNEQFF. CDR3 bases: TGTGCCAGCAGCCAAGATTCTAGTTCCTACAATGAGCAGTTCTTC.

The sample holds many counts of this clonotype. The rearrangement uses TRBV25-1 and TRBJ2-7; TRBD1 matches at 7 bases. The ends lost 10 bases at V and 5 bases at J; junction bases unmatched: 11. The CDR3 is made up of 13 amino acids. The germline V gene encodes CDR1 MGHDK and CDR2 SYGVNS. CDR3 sequence (DNA): TGTGCCACCTCGAAACTGACAGGGCACGAGCAGTACTTC. As protein: CATSKLTGHEQYF.

This clonotype was observed many times. V gene TRBV13 combines with J gene TRBJ1-6, with a weak D call TRBD1 (5 bases). The V end lost 4 bases, the J end lost 0 bases, and 19 bases lay between the germline ends. The germline CDR1 and CDR2 sequences are PRHDT and FYEKMQ (reference sequence). The CDR3 runs to 19 residues. The CDR3: CASSSARDSWSSYNSPLHF. CDR3 DNA sequence: TGTGCCAGCAGCTCAGCCCGGGACTCCTGGAGCTCCTATAATTCACCCCTCCACTTT.

V and J are TRBV9 and TRBJ2-1; D ambiguous. The CDR3 is 13 amino acids. V dropped 3 bases and J dropped 7 bases, with 11 bases sitting between them. CDR1 and CDR2 from the germline V gene are SGDLS and YYNGEE. This chain's CDR3 is CASSANTPNEQFF. The CDR3 DNA reads as TGTGCCAGCAGCGCTAACACCCCTAATGAGCAGTTCTTC.

This clonotype turned up a few times. The gene calls are TRBV29-1 and TRBJ2-4; 7 bases are shared with TRBD1. After removal of 4 bases from V and 3 bases from J, the junction contained 6 bases not matched to a gene. Germline V gene sequence: CDR1 SQVTM, CDR2 ANQGSEA. This CDR3 contains 14 residues. The CDR3 loop reads CSVAAGTDKNIQYF. The CDR3 coding sequence is TGCAGCGTTGCAGCCGGGACAGACAAAAACATTCAGTACTTC.

This chain connects TRBV11-2 to TRBJ2-7, with D hard to call. V was trimmed by 5 bases and J by 2 bases, leaving 13 bases between them. This CDR3 is 14 amino acids long. Germline loops: CDR1 SGHAT, CDR2 FQNNGV. CDR3 loop: CASSGQDPPYEQYF. In nucleotides, the CDR3 is TGTGCCAGCAGCGGGCAGGATCCCCCCTACGAGCAGTACTTC.

This chain connects TRBV7-9 to TRBJ1-6; TRBD1 agrees at 7 bases. The V segment lost 5 bases and the J segment 0 bases; nucleotides outside the gene matches: 16. The CDR3 spans 20 residues. Looked up from germline, CDR1 is SEHNR and CDR2 is FQNEAQ (reference sequence). CDR3: CASSRRPLRGPSSYNSPLHF. The CDR3 DNA follows: TGTGCCAGCAGCCGTCGTCCCTTGAGGGGGCCCAGCTCCTATAATTCACCCCTCCACTTT.

This clonotype occurred many times. The V gene is TRBV7-3, the J gene TRBJ1-1; D gene ambiguous. CDR3 length equals 13 residues. The ends were cut back, 2 bases at V and 5 bases at J, with 9 bases in the middle. Germline V gives CDR1 SGHTA, CDR2 FQGTGA. The CDR3 sequence: CASSLGGRTEAFF. The DNA for the CDR3 is TGTGCCAGCAGCTTAGGTGGGCGGACTGAAGCTTTCTTT.

The rearrangement uses TRBV7-6 and TRBJ1-6, with unresolved D. This CDR3 spans 14 amino acids. The V gene's germline CDR1 is SGHVS and CDR2 FNYEAQ. The V end lost 1 base, the J end lost 7 bases, and 8 bases lay between the germline ends. CDR3 sequence (DNA): TGTGCCAGCAGCTTAGGACTTCCGAATTCACCCCTCCACTTT. It is translated as CASSLGLPNSPLHF.

This rearrangement joins TRBV2 to TRBJ1-1, with D perhaps matching TRBD1 (5 bases). V lost 4 bases and J lost 7, with 13 bases in between. CDR3 length: 13 residues. The germline gives CDR1 SNHLY, CDR2 FYNNEI. The CDR3 coding sequence is TGTGCCAGCAGTGTTGACAGTGAAGGTGAAGCTTTCTTT. This translates into CASSVDSEGEAFF. Complete variable domain (other parts from reference TRBV2 and TRBJ1-1): EPEVTQTPSHQVTQMGQEVILRCVPISNHLYFYWYRQILGQKVEFLVSFYNNEISEKSEIFDDQFSVERPDGSNFTLKIRSTKLEDSAMYFCASSVDSEGEAFFGQGTRLTVV.

This clonotype was observed a handful of times. This chain uses TRBV3-1 with TRBJ2-7; D is uncertain. V was pared by 1 base and J by 2 bases, with 3 bases between. The CDR3 length is 12 residues. CDR1 LGHDT and CDR2 YNNKEL come from the germline V gene (reference sequence). In DNA, the CDR3 is TGTGCCAGCAGCCAAGGCCCCTACGAGCAGTACTTC. This translates into CASSQGPYEQYF.

This clonotype has more than one count but fewer than ten. J is TRBJ2-7 and V is TRBV12-3 or TRBV12-4; perhaps D is TRBD1 or TRBD2 (5 bases each). V was clipped by 7 bases and J by 2 bases, with 15 bases between them. The CDR3 spans 14 residues. The CDR3 DNA reads as TGTGCCAGCAAGGACTCGACCAGGGCCTACGAGCAGTACTTC. It yields the protein CASKDSTRAYEQYF.

This chain uses TRBV19 with TRBJ1-5; D unresolved. This CDR3 spans 16 amino acids. Germline-derived CDR1 and CDR2 are LNHDA and SQIVND (reference sequence). The V and J ends lost 6 bases and 5 bases respectively, with 20 bases between them. The CDR3: CASSRRVGADYQPQHF. The CDR3 nucleotides are TGTGCCAGTAGCCGAAGGGTTGGAGCAGACTATCAGCCCCAGCATTTT. Full variable domain (rest looked up from reference TRBV19 and TRBJ1-5): DGGITQSPKYLFRKEGQNVTLSCEQNLNHDAMYWYRQDPGQGLRLIYYSQIVNDFQKGDIAEGYSVSREKKESFPLTVTSAQKNPTAFYLCASSRRVGADYQPQHFGDGTRLSIL.